Listed below are T cell receptor beta chains from one sample, sequenced in a study of blood T cells in healthy people across ages. Via MiXCR, TCRdb re-called the 5' RACE reads, giving one row per CDR3 protein. Here the sample spans around 1,000,000 distinct CDR3 sequences, 20% to 25% being singletons. These data were also filed under a second study, of T cells of mothers and their children.

Sequencing used blood. The receptors here all came from a girl aged 2-10 years in good health. The CDR3 runs from the conserved cysteine through the conserved F or W. A D gene is named only where the DNA matches it firmly. Size tells how often a clone was seen (once, few, many) or the class of an expanded clone, and some rows leave it out.

few,TRBJ2-4,TRBV9,.,CASSHGRGLAKNIQYF,TGTGCCAGCAGCCACGGGAGGGGGCTAGCCAAAAACATTCAGTACTTC
few,TRBJ2-5,TRBV10-3,.,CAISGTTDQETQYF,TGTGCCATCAGTGGCACAACAGACCAAGAGACCCAGTACTTC
.,TRBJ2-6,TRBV3-1,.,CASSQEIDPSSGANVLTF,TGTGCCAGCAGCCAAGAGATAGACCCCAGCTCTGGGGCCAACGTCCTGACTTTC
.,TRBJ2-3,TRBV3-1,TRBD1,CASSQVGQGRTDTQYF,TGTGCCAGCAGCCAAGTTGGACAGGGAAGGACAGATACGCAGTATTTT
.,TRBJ2-3,TRBV20-1,.,CSARDSTYSTDTQYF,TGCAGTGCTAGAGATTCGACATATAGCACAGATACGCAGTATTTT
.,TRBJ2-1,TRBV11-2,TRBD2,CASSPTSGKSYNEQFF,TGTGCCAGCAGCCCGACTAGCGGGAAATCCTACAATGAGCAGTTCTTC
.,TRBJ2-6,TRBV4-3,.,CASSTRGGANVLTF,TGCGCCAGCAGCACTAGAGGAGGGGCCAACGTCCTGACTTTC
few,TRBJ1-5,TRBV18,.,CASSPSGGPQPQHF,TGTGCCAGCTCACCGTCGGGGGGGCCCCAGCCCCAGCATTTT
.,TRBJ1-2,TRBV29-1,.,CSVLKDQRSYGYTF,TGCAGCGTGCTAAAGGACCAACGAAGCTATGGCTACACCTTC
.,TRBJ2-1,TRBV10-3,.,CAISEAGSGQFF,TGTGCCATCAGTGAGGCAGGGAGTGGGCAGTTCTTC
.,TRBJ2-2,TRBV7-2,TRBD1,CASSINRGDPGELFF,TGTGCCAGCAGCATTAACAGGGGCGATCCCGGGGAGCTGTTTTTT
.,TRBJ2-4,TRBV5-1,TRBD1,CASSLSQTGEDGKNIQYF,TGCGCCAGCAGCTTGAGTCAGACAGGGGAGGATGGCAAAAACATTCAGTACTTC
.,TRBJ2-2,TRBV7-6,.,CASSLSGVGTGELFF,TGTGCCAGCAGCTTATCGGGAGTAGGAACCGGGGAGCTGTTTTTT
.,TRBJ2-5,TRBV12-3/TRBV12-4,.,CASSPNWQRETQYF,TGTGCCAGCAGTCCGAACTGGCAACGGGAGACCCAGTACTTC
.,TRBJ2-1,TRBV20-1,.,CSAREGKAQVMGDNEQFF,TGCAGTGCTAGAGAAGGTAAAGCTCAGGTGATGGGGGACAATGAGCAGTTCTTC
.,TRBJ2-5,TRBV14,.,CASSQGGGQYF,TGTGCCAGCAGCCAGGGAGGGGGCCAGTACTTC
few,TRBJ1-5,TRBV7-2,TRBD1,CASSYTGDNQPQHF,TGTGCCAGCAGCTACACAGGGGACAATCAGCCCCAGCATTTT
few,TRBJ2-1,TRBV29-1,.,CSVEEGRANYNEQFF,TGCAGCGTTGAAGAGGGGCGGGCGAACTACAATGAGCAGTTCTTC
.,TRBJ2-5,TRBV7-9,.,CASSLSGTPWEQYF,TGTGCCAGCAGCTTATCCGGGACCCCCTGGGAGCAGTACTTC
.,TRBJ1-1,TRBV6-5,TRBD1,CASRSQGNTEASF,TGTGCCAGCAGGTCACAGGGGAACACTGAAGCTTCCTTT
.,TRBJ2-7,TRBV7-2,.,CASSLGVSLSREQYF,TGTGCCAGCAGCTTAGGGGTTAGCCTCTCTCGCGAGCAGTACTTC
.,TRBJ2-5,TRBV10-3,.,CAISPAYQLSQYF,TGTGCCATCAGTCCCGCGTACCAGCTATCCCAGTACTTC
.,TRBJ2-3,TRBV20-1,.,CSARDLGGPTDTQYF,TGCAGTGCTAGAGATCTTGGGGGACCCACAGATACGCAGTATTTT
.,TRBJ2-5,TRBV12-5,TRBD1,CAGGPWTGGQETQYF,TGTGCTGGTGGACCCTGGACAGGGGGCCAAGAGACCCAGTACTTC
few,TRBJ1-4,TRBV12-3/TRBV12-4,TRBD1,CASSLLPQTGDEKLFF,TGTGCCAGCAGTTTACTACCCCAAACAGGGGATGAAAAACTGTTTTTT
few,TRBJ2-5,TRBV7-7,TRBD1,CASSSDRVETQYF,TGTGCTAGCAGCTCCGACAGGGTAGAGACCCAGTACTTC
few,TRBJ1-1,TRBV5-1,.,CASTDSHSSMNTEAFF,TGCGCCAGCACGGACAGCCACTCATCCATGAACACTGAAGCTTTCTTT
.,TRBJ1-5,TRBV27,.,CASSFDGVKGSPQHF,TGTGCCAGCAGTTTTGACGGGGTGAAGGGTTCGCCCCAGCATTTT
.,TRBJ2-1,TRBV5-1,.,CASSLEGGWAASSYNEQFF,TGCGCCAGCAGCTTGGAGGGGGGGTGGGCAGCGAGCTCCTACAATGAGCAGTTCTTC
.,TRBJ1-1,TRBV2,.,CASSDEAFF,TGTGCCAGCAGTGATGAGGCTTTCTTT
few,TRBJ2-1,TRBV4-2,TRBD2,CASSPASGSIDNEQFF,TGTGCCAGCAGCCCCGCTAGCGGGTCGATCGACAATGAGCAGTTCTTC
few,TRBJ2-7,TRBV12-3/TRBV12-4,.,CASTQQGLSYEQYF,TGTGCCAGCACTCAGCAGGGACTCTCCTACGAGCAGTACTTC
.,TRBJ2-3,TRBV2,TRBD1,CAIDNRGTTDTQYF,TGTGCCATCGATAACAGGGGGACTACAGATACGCAGTATTTT
.,TRBJ2-3,TRBV29-1,.,CSVEKGEDTQYF,TGCAGCGTTGAAAAAGGGGAAGATACGCAGTATTTT
few,TRBJ2-1,TRBV29-1,.,CSSQGANSYNEQFF,TGCAGTTCACAAGGAGCGAACTCCTACAATGAGCAGTTCTTC
few,TRBJ2-5,TRBV10-3,.,CAISDGRQETQYF,TGTGCCATCAGTGACGGCCGCCAAGAGACCCAGTACTTC
few,TRBJ2-7,TRBV7-9,TRBD2,CASSFDWEGRNEQYF,TGTGCCAGCAGCTTCGACTGGGAGGGGAGGAACGAGCAGTACTTC
many,TRBJ2-7,TRBV9,.,CASSGGGSYEQYF,TGTGCCAGCAGCGGAGGGGGGTCCTACGAGCAGTACTTC
few,TRBJ2-1,TRBV28,.,CASSLPGTLSYNEQFF,TGTGCCAGCAGTTTACCCGGGACTCTCTCCTACAATGAGCAGTTCTTC
.,TRBJ1-1,TRBV6-5,.,CASSYRRVGMNTEAFF,TGTGCCAGCAGTTACAGGAGGGTAGGAATGAACACTGAAGCTTTCTTT
.,TRBJ1-1,TRBV4-1,.,CASSQVYDSTEAFF,TGCGCCAGCAGCCAAGTTTACGATAGTACTGAAGCTTTCTTT
few,TRBJ2-6,TRBV7-2,.,CASSLSGYSGANVLTF,TGTGCCAGCAGCTTATCGGGCTACTCTGGGGCCAACGTCCTGACTTTC
few,TRBJ2-1,TRBV7-2,.,CASSSRAIMFF,TGTGCCAGCAGCAGCCGGGCCATTATGTTCTTC
few,TRBJ2-3,TRBV11-3,.,CASSSQGPTDTQYF,TGTGCCAGCAGCTCGCAGGGGCCCACAGATACGCAGTATTTT
.,TRBJ2-5,TRBV5-4,TRBD2,CASSSGGPRGETQYF,TGTGCCAGCAGCTCGGGGGGGCCCAGGGGAGAGACCCAGTACTTC
few,TRBJ1-5,TRBV5-1,.,CASLGLPRGPQHF,TGCGCCAGCTTGGGCCTTCCTAGGGGGCCCCAGCATTTT
many,TRBJ1-1,TRBV29-1,.,CSVRTENTEAFF,TGCAGCGTTAGAACAGAGAACACTGAAGCTTTCTTT
.,TRBJ2-1,TRBV2,TRBD2,CASSRSSGSYNEQFF,TGTGCCAGCAGTCGATCTAGCGGGAGCTACAATGAGCAGTTCTTC
.,TRBJ1-5,TRBV20-1,TRBD1,CSVRAEDRIDSNQPQHF,TGCAGTGTGCGGGCAGAGGACAGGATTGATAGCAATCAGCCCCAGCATTTT
few,TRBJ1-2,TRBV29-1,.,CSVDVGGLGYTF,TGCAGCGTTGACGTTGGGGGGTTAGGCTACACCTTC
.,TRBJ2-5,TRBV28,TRBD1,CASSLISTRGETQYF,TGTGCCAGCAGTCTAATTTCAACCAGGGGGGAGACCCAGTACTTC
.,TRBJ2-5,TRBV25-1,.,CASSIQREETQYF,TGTGCCAGCAGTATCCAGCGGGAAGAGACCCAGTACTTC